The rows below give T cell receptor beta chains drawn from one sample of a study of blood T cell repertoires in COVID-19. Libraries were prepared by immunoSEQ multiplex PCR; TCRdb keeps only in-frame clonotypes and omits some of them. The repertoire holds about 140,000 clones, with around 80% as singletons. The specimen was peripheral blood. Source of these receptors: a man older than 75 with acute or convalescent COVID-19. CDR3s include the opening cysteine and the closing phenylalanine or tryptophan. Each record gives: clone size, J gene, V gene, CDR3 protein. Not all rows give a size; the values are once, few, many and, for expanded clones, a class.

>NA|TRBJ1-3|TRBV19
CASSMLSSGNTIYF
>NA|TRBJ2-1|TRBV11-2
CASRPSTSGEQFF
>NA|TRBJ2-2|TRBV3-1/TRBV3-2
CASSPRLVDGELFF
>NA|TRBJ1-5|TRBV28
CASNAGGSQNQPQHF
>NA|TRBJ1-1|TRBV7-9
CASSQDRYPSMNTEAFF
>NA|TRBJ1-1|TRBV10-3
CAIREVARGTEAFF
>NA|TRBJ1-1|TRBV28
CASPPRRFEYMNTEAFF
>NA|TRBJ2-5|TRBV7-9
CASSPSSLYTDHKETQYF
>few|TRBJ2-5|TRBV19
CASSIGQGETQYF
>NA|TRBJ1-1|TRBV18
CASSPNWGGTEAFF
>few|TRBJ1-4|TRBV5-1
CASSSGTGGSKLFF
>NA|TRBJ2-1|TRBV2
CASSEGLANNNEQFF
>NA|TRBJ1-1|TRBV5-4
CASSLEPTGPIEAFF
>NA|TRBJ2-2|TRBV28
CASSLVYGELFF
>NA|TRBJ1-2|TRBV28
CASRVSALGRAPNYGYTF
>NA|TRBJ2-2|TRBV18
CASSPRAPGQTNTGELFF
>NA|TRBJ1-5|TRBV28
CASSSGRKPQHF
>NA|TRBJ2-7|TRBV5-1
CASSLDWQGIYEQYF
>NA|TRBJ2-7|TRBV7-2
CASSLGGDPYEQYF
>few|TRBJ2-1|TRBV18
CASSPSGGSYNEQFF
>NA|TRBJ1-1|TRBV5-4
CASSLGGLNTEAFF
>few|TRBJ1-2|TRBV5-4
CASSLGGTPGPLYGYTF
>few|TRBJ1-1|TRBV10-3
CAISIQGTEAFF
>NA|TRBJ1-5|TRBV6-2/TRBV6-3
CASSSGQFNQPQHF
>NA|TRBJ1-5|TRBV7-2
CASSLVAGVVQPQHF
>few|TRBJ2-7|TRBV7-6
CASSPRGQGSYEQYF
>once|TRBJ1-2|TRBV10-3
CAISESSAAGYTF
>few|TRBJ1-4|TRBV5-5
CASSGTGGQYEKLFF
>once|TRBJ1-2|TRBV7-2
CASSQNRGGSIGYTF
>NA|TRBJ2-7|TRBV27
CASSLSFGGAVYEQYF
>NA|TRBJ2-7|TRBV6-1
CASSEDRAYEQYF
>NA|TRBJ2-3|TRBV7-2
CASSLVRSTDTQYF
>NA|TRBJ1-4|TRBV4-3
CASSQGYSPEKLFF